These 4 T cell receptor beta chains originate from one sample sequenced in a study of T-cell reconstitution after alpha-beta-depleted transplantation in children. The authors prepared the TCRbeta library with unique molecular identifiers. Via MiXCR, TCRdb re-called the PCR reads, giving one row per CDR3 protein. The sample carries some 220,000 distinct CDR3 sequences, approximately 11% recorded once. The material sequenced was PBMCs, taken before TCRalphabeta/CD19-depleted stem cell transplant. These receptors all stem from a child under three years old with acute myeloid leukemia, due to receive a stem cell transplant.

This clonotype showed up many times. In nucleotides, the CDR3 is TGTGCCACCACCTCCGGCGCCATGAACACTGAAGCTTTCTTT. It specifies CATTSGAMNTEAFF. This chain connects TRBV28 to TRBJ1-1, with no clear D. The CDR3 loop spans 14 amino acids. Germline V gene lookup returns CDR1 MDHEN and CDR2 SYDVKM. Between the trimmed V and J ends, which lost 10 bases and 0 bases, there was a span of 15 bases.

This clonotype was observed at least ten times. This chain links TRBV20-1 with TRBJ1-2; TRBD1 matches 7 bases. J lost 5 bases, V lost 3 bases, and 9 bases had no gene match. Germline V gene sequence: CDR1 DFQATT, CDR2 SNEGSKA (reference sequence). CDR3 length equals 14 residues. CDR3 loop: CSASVKGAGYGYTF. The DNA for the CDR3 is TGCAGTGCTAGCGTTAAGGGGGCCGGGTATGGCTACACCTTC.

This clonotype has ten or more counts. This sequence joins TRBV5-5 and TRBJ2-7; possibly TRBD1 for D (6 bases). This CDR3 comprises 15 residues. V lost 2 bases and J 2 bases, leaving 14 bases between the germline ends. Germline values: CDR1 SGHKS, CDR2 YYEKEE (reference sequence). DNA of the CDR3: TGTGCCAGCAGCTTCGGCCCGGACAGTCCCTACGAGCAGTACTTC. This encodes CASSFGPDSPYEQYF.

There are many counts of this clonotype. The chain has TRBV28 and TRBJ1-1; TRBD1 is a possible D gene (5 bases). The germline gives CDR1 MDHEN, CDR2 SYDVKM. The germline V and J ends were trimmed by 5 bases and 1 base, with 14 bases remaining between them. The CDR3 spans 15 residues. The CDR3 reads CASSILGAPNTEAFF. The CDR3 coding sequence is TGTGCCAGCAGTATATTAGGGGCTCCGAACACTGAAGCTTTCTTT. Complete variable domain (other parts from reference TRBV28 and TRBJ1-1): DVKVTQSSRYLVKRTGEKVFLECVQDMDHENMFWYRQDPGLGLRLIYFSYDVKMKEKGDIPEGYSVSREKKERFSLILESASTNQTSMYLCASSILGAPNTEAFFGQGTRLTVV.